The 3 T cell receptor beta chains reported below all come from one sample, sequenced in a study of CD8 T cells in Susac syndrome. cDNA came from about 0.5 to 1 ug RNA primed by random hexamers. From the immunoSEQ multiplex PCR reads, TCRdb called clonotypes with MiXCR, one entry per CDR3 protein. The sample holds a few hundred thousand distinct CDR3 sequences, approximately 95% seen once. Sequencing input: CD4+ T cells from PBMCs. Receptor source: a human donor with multiple sclerosis.

Note on this clonotype: Germline is not matched at one junction end, which may reflect a read error. This chain links TRBV30 with TRBJ2-1; D may be TRBD2 (6 bases). This CDR3 region has 13 residues. Germline V CDR1 and CDR2: GTSNPN, SVGIG (reference sequence). CDR3 DNA: TGTGCCTGGCGTGTCGGGGGAGAGAATGAGCAGTTCTTC. As protein: CAWRVGGENEQFF.

This clonotype appeared a single time. J is TRBJ2-1 and V is TRBV29-1, with TRBD2 identical over 10 bases. Germline CDR1 and CDR2: SQVTM and ANQGSEA. J gave up 8 bases and V 3 bases, and 13 bases lay outside the gene matches. The CDR3 has 16 residues. The CDR3 sequence: CSVDLVLAGVHYEQFF. The CDR3 nucleotides read TGCAGCGTTGACCTAGTTCTAGCGGGAGTACACTATGAGCAGTTCTTC.

The chain joins TRBV4-2 to TRBJ2-1; possible D gene TRBD1, 7 bases. This CDR3 contains 21 residues. CDR1 is LGHNA and CDR2 is YNFKEQ in the germline V gene. V dropped 0 bases and J dropped 0 bases, with 24 bases sitting between them. CDR3 nucleotide sequence: TGTGCCAGCAGCCAAGATCTGTCAGGGGGGTTGAGCTGGAGCTCCTACAATGAGCAGTTCTTC. It specifies CASSQDLSGGLSWSSYNEQFF.